The 21 T cell receptor beta chains listed next were all sequenced from one sample in a study of shared clonotypes between healthy human individuals. Naivety among CD8 cells was defined by CD45RO negativity and positive CCR7 selection, thereby excluding terminally differentiated effector memory CD45RA+ cells. Sequencing was performed with immunoSEQ multiplex PCR; in TCRdb, only in-frame clones are kept and a portion is missing. Of roughly 1,800,000 clones listed, roughly 95% are singletons. Sample: naive CD8+ T cells sorted from blood. The receptor source for this set is a man between 18 and 35 years old in good health.

This chain connects TRBV5-6 to TRBJ1-5, with D possibly TRBD1 on 5 matching bases. Germline V gives CDR1 SGHDT, CDR2 YYEEEE. V lost 3 bases, J lost 3 bases, and 13 bases lay in between. The CDR3 runs to 15 residues. The CDR3 here is CASSWGAGTNQPQHF. The CDR3 DNA sequence: TGTGCCAGCAGCTGGGGAGCGGGGACCAATCAGCCCCAGCATTTT. Drawing the rest from reference TRBV5-6 and TRBJ1-5, the complete variable domain is DAGVTQSPTHLIKTRGQQVTLRCSPKSGHDTVSWYQQALGQGPQFIFQYYEEEERQRGNFPDRFSGHQFPNYSSELNVNALLLGDSALYLCASSWGAGTNQPQHFGDGTRLSIL.

J is TRBJ2-4 and V is TRBV21-1; TRBD2 is taken as the D call from the table, unchecked against the DNA. TRBV21-1 is recorded as a pseudogene. The CDR3 is 13 residues long. CDR3 sequence: CASSGRVEDIQYF. The CDR3 nucleotides are TGTGCCAGCTCAGGGAGGGTGGAGGACATTCAGTACTTC.

The chain recombines TRBV9 with TRBJ2-7; 11 bases agree with TRBD1. The V gene's germline CDR1 is SGDLS and CDR2 YYNGEE. The trim removed 0 bases at V and 9 bases at J, leaving 2 bases unmatched. The CDR3 runs to 13 residues. As DNA, the CDR3 is TGTGCCAGCAGCGTAGGGACAGGGGGCGGGCAGTACTTC. Translation gives CASSVGTGGGQYF. Variable domain in full (rest from reference TRBV9 and TRBJ2-7): DSGVTQTPKHLITATGQRVTLRCSPRSGDLSVYWYQQSLDQGLQFLIQYYNGEERAKGNILERFSAQQFPDLHSELNLSSLELGDSALYFCASSVGTGGGQYFGPGTRLTVT.

The CDR3 loop reads CASSAGDGSYEQYF. CDR3 nucleotide sequence: TGTGCCAGCAGCGCCGGGGACGGATCCTACGAGCAGTACTTC. This chain connects TRBV5-4 to TRBJ2-7; D may match TRBD1 or TRBD2 (5 bases each). Looked up from germline, CDR1 is SGHNT and CDR2 is YYREEE (reference sequence). Trimming removed 4 bases at V and 1 base at J, with 12 bases between. The CDR3 runs 14 residues.

The table lists this clone with a count of one. This chain connects TRBV5-1 to TRBJ1-4, with D perhaps matching TRBD1 (5 bases). CDR1 SGHRS and CDR2 YFSETQ come from the germline V gene. This CDR3 is 19 amino acids long. V lost 1 base, J lost 0 bases, and 19 bases lay in between. The DNA of the CDR3 is TGCGCCAGCAGCTTGTTCCCCCTAGACAGCGCTACAACTAATGAAAAACTGTTTTTT. It codes for CASSLFPLDSATTNEKLFF.

J is TRBJ1-1 and V is TRBV28, with unresolved D. V was shortened by 2 bases and J by 8 bases, with 15 bases between the two germline ends. CDR1 MDHEN and CDR2 SYDVKM come from the germline V gene. The CDR3 has 14 amino acids. The CDR3 sequence: CASSLTNTVGEAFF. The CDR3, as DNA: TGTGCCAGCAGTTTAACCAACACCGTGGGCGAAGCTTTCTTT.

The CDR3 loop reads CASSPGQGSFYGYTF. Written as DNA, the CDR3 is TGTGCCAGCAGTCCCGGACAGGGGTCATTCTATGGCTACACCTTC. The chain employs TRBV27 and TRBJ1-2, with 9 bases lining up with TRBD1. The CDR3 has 15 residues. Trimming took 5 bases from V and 4 from J; bases not matched to a gene: 8. CDR1 is MNHEY, CDR2 SMNVEV, per germline (reference sequence).

This clone was detected a few times. J is TRBJ2-3 and V is TRBV6-1, with D possibly being TRBD1 (5 bases). The CDR3 is 16 amino acids. Germline CDR1 reads MNHNS; CDR2 reads SASEGT. V dropped 2 bases and J dropped 2 bases, with 14 bases sitting between them. The CDR3 sequence: CASSELMGLVTDTQYF. CDR3 in DNA: TGTGCCAGCAGTGAACTGATGGGGCTCGTCACAGATACGCAGTATTTT.

On this clone itself: Additional DNA sequences in this sample encode the identical CDR3. The chain uses TRBV4-1 and TRBJ2-7, with D hard to call. CDR1 MGHRA and CDR2 YSYEKL come from the germline V gene. This CDR3 spans 12 amino acids. Deletions cut 1 base from V and 4 bases from J, with 5 bases between. This CDR3 is CASSQGLYEQYF. CDR3 DNA: TGCGCCAGCAGCCAAGGGTTATACGAGCAGTACTTC.

The chain uses TRBV4-3 and TRBJ2-3; D is unresolved. CDR3 size: 14 residues. Germline CDR1 LGHNA, CDR2 YSLEER. Trimming took 0 bases from V and 2 from J, leaving 6 bases between them. Written as DNA, the CDR3 is TGCGCCAGCAGCCAAGAAACTCTCACAGATACGCAGTATTTT. Residues: CASSQETLTDTQYF.

This clone was recorded once. The CDR3 region is CASSENRGESYEQYF. The CDR3 DNA sequence: TGTGCCAGCAGTGAGAACAGGGGAGAGTCCTACGAGCAGTACTTC. The chain has TRBV2 and TRBJ2-7; 7 bases match TRBD1. V lost 3 bases, J lost 1 base, and 6 bases stayed unmatched. The length of the CDR3 is 15 residues. Germline V CDR1 and CDR2: SNHLY, FYNNEI.

This rearrangement joins TRBV11-2 to TRBJ2-1; D assignment may be TRBD1 or TRBD2 (7 bases each). CDR3 length equals 14 residues. Germline CDR1 reads SGHAT; CDR2 reads FQNNGV. V was trimmed by 1 base and J by 9 bases, leaving 13 bases between them. This chain's CDR3 is CASSLVGGGGEQFF. CDR3 nucleotide sequence: TGTGCCAGCAGCTTAGTAGGGGGCGGGGGTGAGCAGTTCTTC.

The CDR3 nucleotides are TGTGCCAGCAGTGGGGTTTGGACAGATAGCTCCTATAATTCACCCCTCCACTTT. This codes for CASSGVWTDSSYNSPLHF. The chain recombines TRBV2 with TRBJ1-6, with D perhaps matching TRBD1 (6 bases). The CDR3 runs to 18 residues. Germline CDR1 and CDR2: SNHLY and FYNNEI. The V end lost 4 bases, the J end lost 0 bases, and 16 bases lay between the germline ends. Filled out from reference TRBV2 and TRBJ1-6, the complete variable domain reads EPEVTQTPSHQVTQMGQEVILRCVPISNHLYFYWYRQILGQKVEFLVSFYNNEISEKSEIFDDQFSVERPDGSNFTLKIRSTKLEDSAMYFCASSGVWTDSSYNSPLHFGNGTRLTVT.

This clone has only a few counts. This chain joins TRBV2 and TRBJ1-5; possibly TRBD1 for D (5 bases). Germline V lookup: CDR1 SNHLY, CDR2 FYNNEI. Trimming took 3 bases from V and 0 from J, leaving 18 bases between them. This CDR3 is built from 18 residues. The CDR3 nucleotides read TGTGCCAGCAGTGATCCAGATTTGGCAGGGTATAGCAATCAGCCCCAGCATTTT. Amino acids: CASSDPDLAGYSNQPQHF.

The V and J genes are TRBV13 and TRBJ2-3; TRBD1 or TRBD2 may be the D gene (5 bases each). V lost 7 bases and J 6 bases, leaving 23 bases between the germline ends. CDR3 length: 16 residues. CDR1 is PRHDT, CDR2 FYEKMQ, per germline (reference sequence). The CDR3 nucleotides are TGTGCCAGCAACGCACACGGGACCCAGATTGGTGATACGCAGTATTTT. As protein: CASNAHGTQIGDTQYF.

This chain uses TRBV7-9 with TRBJ2-5; 9 bases fit TRBD2. In germline, CDR1 is SEHNR, CDR2 FQNEAQ (reference sequence). The CDR3 totals 16 residues. V lost 1 base, J lost 4 bases, and 7 bases stayed unmatched. The CDR3 nucleotides read TGTGCCAGCAGCTTAGTTGCGGGAGGGCCGCGAGAGACCCAGTACTTC. Translating gives CASSLVAGGPRETQYF.

This clone was counted once. Other nucleotide sequences from this sample produce the same CDR3. The CDR3 is CASSPGSPYEQYF. CDR3 nucleotide sequence: TGTGCCAGCAGTCCCGGGAGCCCCTACGAGCAGTACTTC. This chain joins TRBV27 and TRBJ2-7, with D perhaps TRBD2 (6 bases). Trimming stripped 5 bases from V and 2 bases from J, with 10 bases between. Germline CDR1 is MNHEY and CDR2 is SMNVEV (reference sequence). CDR3 length: 13 amino acids.

The V gene is TRBV15, the J gene TRBJ2-7; D unresolved. There are 13 residues in the CDR3. Germline assignment: CDR1 LNHNV and CDR2 YYDKDF (reference sequence). Trimming pared 0 bases from V and 3 bases from J, leaving 6 bases between. The CDR3 DNA reads as TGTGCCACCAGCAGAGATAGCAGCTACGAGCAGTACTTC. Protein: CATSRDSSYEQYF.

The chain uses TRBV14 and TRBJ2-5; D unclear. V lost 4 bases and J 4 bases, leaving 13 bases between the germline ends. The germline CDR1 and CDR2 sequences are SGHDN and FVKESK. The CDR3 has 14 residues. The CDR3 is CASSRREGGETQYF. The DNA for the CDR3 is TGTGCCAGCAGCCGTAGGGAAGGCGGAGAGACCCAGTACTTC.

This chain connects TRBV4-1 to TRBJ1-2; TRBD1 agrees at 8 bases. J gave up 6 bases and V 1 base, and 13 bases lay outside the gene matches. The CDR3 has 17 amino acids. The germline V gene has CDR1 MGHRA and CDR2 YSYEKL. This CDR3 reads CASSQAPLGQGFDGYTF. CDR3 coding DNA: TGCGCCAGCAGCCAAGCCCCCCTCGGACAGGGTTTTGATGGCTACACCTTC.

The genes are TRBV6-5 and TRBJ2-3, with D possibly TRBD2 on 6 matching bases. Per germline, CDR1 MNHEY and CDR2 SVGAGI. V dropped 8 bases and J dropped 0 bases, with 9 bases sitting between them. This CDR3 has 13 residues. The CDR3 region is CASGGASTDTQYF. The DNA of the CDR3 is TGTGCCAGCGGAGGGGCTAGCACAGATACGCAGTATTTT.